This TCR beta chain was found in a study of blood T cell repertoires in COVID-19. Study at large: There were acute and convalescent COVID-19 samples, and they came from the United States, Italy and Spain.

The count of this clone is one. This table comes from immunoSEQ multiplex PCR, and its TCRdb copy is limited to in-frame clones, with some not included. The data show 250,000 to 350,000 clones, 75% to 90% seen once. Cohort placement rested on clinical history that participants reported themselves. The germline V gene has CDR1 GTSNPN and CDR2 SVGIG (reference sequence). Unmatched junction bases numbered 4, after V lost 5 bases and J lost 2 bases. This CDR3 contains 14 residues. The sequenced sample consisted of PBMCs or T cells enriched from blood (not recorded which). The sequence derives from a woman younger than 45 who had recovered from COVID-19. The genes are TRBV30 and TRBJ1-5, with 9 positions matching TRBD1. The CDR3 DNA reads TGTGCCTGGGCCCGGACAGGGGGCAATCAGCCCCAGCATTTT. It is translated as CAWARTGGNQPQHF.